This TCR beta chain was observed in a study of CD8+CD57+ T cells in acquired aplastic anemia. About the study: Sorted CD4+ and CD8+ cell DNA averaged roughly 3.2 ug. Read counts for CD4+ cells (from healthy donors) averaged about 10 million.

The V gene lost 5 bases and the J gene lost 8 bases, with 10 bases spanning the gap. Germline CDR1 and CDR2: SGHAT and FQNNGV. This CDR3 has 12 amino acids. CDR3 and TCR beta VDJ profiling relied on a genomic DNA template. TCRdb re-analysed the reads in MiXCR, keeping a single row per CDR3 protein. This table has around 170,000 distinct CDR3 sequences, about three fifths appearing once. To note about this clonotype: Antigen: not known.

Study conclusions and caveats: Controls and patients did not differ significantly in CD8+ Simpson's diversity. Patients had about 31 CD8+ CDR3 sequences in common with controls (the shared set).

The gene calls are TRBV11-2 and TRBJ2-1; D uncertain. The origin of this receptor is a human donor in good health. Material: sorted CD4+, CD8+, or CD8+CD57+ T cells (not recorded which) from PBMCs. Here the CDR3 reads CASSPPGDEQFF. Written as DNA, the CDR3 is TGTGCCAGCAGCCCACCTGGGGATGAGCAGTTCTTC.